This T cell receptor (beta chain) emerged from a study of blood T cell repertoires in COVID-19. As for the study in general: PBMCs, B-cell-depleted T cells, or T cells were the source of the cDNA or gDNA that made up the material.

Per the original methods: Amplification of reference gene primers was used by the study to estimate nucleated cell counts. Some clones are missing from TCRdb's copy, which holds only in-frame ones; the method was immunoSEQ multiplex PCR. V and J calls and clone size are given by that table; D and trimming were obtained from the DNA. The sample includes roughly 350,000 clones, more than 70% of them seen just once. V trimming: 5 bases; J trimming: 3 bases; junction bases outside the gene matches: 3. CDR3 length equals 13 residues. Patients from Seattle were sampled longitudinally, starting during active infection.

The sequence was collected from a woman between 65 and 79 years old with COVID-19, enrolled during active disease. J is TRBJ1-1 and V is TRBV12-3 or TRBV12-4; 7 nucleotides agree with TRBD1. Specimen: peripheral blood. The CDR3 spells CASSRQGYTEAFF. The CDR3 DNA is TGTGCCAGCAGTCGACAGGGTTACACTGAAGCTTTCTTT.